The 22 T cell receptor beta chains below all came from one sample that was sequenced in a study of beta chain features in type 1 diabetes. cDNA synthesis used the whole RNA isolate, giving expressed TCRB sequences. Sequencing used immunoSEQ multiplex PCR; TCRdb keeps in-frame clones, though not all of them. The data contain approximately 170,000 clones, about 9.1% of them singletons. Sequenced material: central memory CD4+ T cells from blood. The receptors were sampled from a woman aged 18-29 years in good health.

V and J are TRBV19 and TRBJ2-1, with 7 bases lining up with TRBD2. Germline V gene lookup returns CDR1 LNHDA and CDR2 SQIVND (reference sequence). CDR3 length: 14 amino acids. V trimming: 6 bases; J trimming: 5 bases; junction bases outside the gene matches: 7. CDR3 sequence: CASSGMAGDNEQFF. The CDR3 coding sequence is TGTGCCAGTAGCGGGATGGCGGGGGACAATGAGCAGTTCTTC.

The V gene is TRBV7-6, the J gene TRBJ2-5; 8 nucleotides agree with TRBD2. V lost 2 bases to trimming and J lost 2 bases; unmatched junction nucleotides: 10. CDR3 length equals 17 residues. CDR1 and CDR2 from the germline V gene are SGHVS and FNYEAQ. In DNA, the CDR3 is TGTGCCAGCAGCTTATTTTCCCCGCCTAGCGGGCAAGAGACCCAGTACTTC. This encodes CASSLFSPPSGQETQYF.

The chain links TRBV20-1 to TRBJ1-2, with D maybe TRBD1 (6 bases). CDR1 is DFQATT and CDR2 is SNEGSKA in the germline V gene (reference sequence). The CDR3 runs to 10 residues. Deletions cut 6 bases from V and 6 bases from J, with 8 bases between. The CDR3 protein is CSAYRDGYTF. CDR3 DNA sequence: TGCAGTGCCTACAGGGATGGCTACACCTTC.

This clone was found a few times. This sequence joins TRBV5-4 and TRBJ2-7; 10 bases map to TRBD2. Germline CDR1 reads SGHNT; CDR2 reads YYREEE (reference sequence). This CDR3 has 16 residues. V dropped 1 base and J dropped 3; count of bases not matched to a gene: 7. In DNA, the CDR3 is TGTGCCAGCAGCTTGCAGCCTAGCGGGGGAATCTACGAGCAGTACTTC. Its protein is CASSLQPSGGIYEQYF.

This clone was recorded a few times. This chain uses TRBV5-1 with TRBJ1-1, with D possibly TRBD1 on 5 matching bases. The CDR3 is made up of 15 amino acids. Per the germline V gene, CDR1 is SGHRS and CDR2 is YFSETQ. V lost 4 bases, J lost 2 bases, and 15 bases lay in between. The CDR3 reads CASSTSGTYNTEAFF. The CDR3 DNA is TGCGCCAGCAGCACGTCCGGGACTTATAACACTGAAGCTTTCTTT.

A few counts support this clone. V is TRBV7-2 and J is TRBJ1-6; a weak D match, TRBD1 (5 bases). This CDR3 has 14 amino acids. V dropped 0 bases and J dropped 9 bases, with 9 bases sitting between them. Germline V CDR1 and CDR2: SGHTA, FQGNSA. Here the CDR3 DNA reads TGTGCCAGCAGCTTAGCGGTGGACATTTCACCCCTCCACTTT. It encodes CASSLAVDISPLHF. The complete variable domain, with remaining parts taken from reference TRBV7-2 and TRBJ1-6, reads GAGVSQSPSNKVTEKGKDVELRCDPISGHTALYWYRQSLGQGLEFLIYFQGNSAPDKSGLPSDRFSAERTGGSVSTLTIQRTQQEDSAVYLCASSLAVDISPLHFGNGTRLTVT.

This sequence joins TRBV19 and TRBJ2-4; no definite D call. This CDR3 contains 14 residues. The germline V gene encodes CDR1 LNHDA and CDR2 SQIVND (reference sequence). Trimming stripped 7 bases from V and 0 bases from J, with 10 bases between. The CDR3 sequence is CASTLPGAKNIQYF. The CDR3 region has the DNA TGTGCCAGTACTCTTCCCGGAGCCAAAAACATTCAGTACTTC.

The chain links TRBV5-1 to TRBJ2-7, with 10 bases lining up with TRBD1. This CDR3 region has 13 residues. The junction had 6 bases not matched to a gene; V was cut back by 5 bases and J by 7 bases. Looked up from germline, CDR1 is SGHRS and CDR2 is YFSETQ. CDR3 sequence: CASRSTGGREQYF. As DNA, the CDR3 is TGCGCCAGCAGATCGACAGGGGGCCGGGAGCAGTACTTC.

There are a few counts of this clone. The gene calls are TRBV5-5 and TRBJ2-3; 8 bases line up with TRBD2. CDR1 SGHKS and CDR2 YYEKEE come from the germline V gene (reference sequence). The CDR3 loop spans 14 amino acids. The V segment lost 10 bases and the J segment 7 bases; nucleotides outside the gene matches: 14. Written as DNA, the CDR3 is TGTGCCTACAGGACGGCGGGAGGAAAGAATACGCAGTATTTT. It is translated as CAYRTAGGKNTQYF.

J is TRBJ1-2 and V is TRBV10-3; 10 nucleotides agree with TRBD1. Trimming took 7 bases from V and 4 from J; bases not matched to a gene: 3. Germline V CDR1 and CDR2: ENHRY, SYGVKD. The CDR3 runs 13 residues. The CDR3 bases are TGTGCCATCAAAGGACAGGGGGGCTATGGCTACACCTTC. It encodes CAIKGQGGYGYTF.

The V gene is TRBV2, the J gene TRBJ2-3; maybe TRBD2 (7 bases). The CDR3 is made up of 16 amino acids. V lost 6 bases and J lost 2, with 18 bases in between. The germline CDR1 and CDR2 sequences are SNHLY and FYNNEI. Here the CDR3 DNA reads TGTGCCAGCAGGAGCCTAGAAGCGGGACACACAGATACGCAGTATTTT. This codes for CASRSLEAGHTDTQYF.

This CDR3 is CASSSVLAGRGNIQYF. The CDR3 bases are TGTGCCAGCAGCTCAGTACTAGCGGGAAGGGGTAACATTCAGTACTTC. The chain has TRBV7-2 and TRBJ2-4; 10 bases are shared with TRBD2. V gave up 4 bases and J gave up 7 bases; unmatched junction bases: 10. CDR1 and CDR2 (germline): SGHTA, FQGNSA. This CDR3 comprises 16 residues. The full variable domain, with the rest looked up from reference TRBV7-2 and TRBJ2-4, is GAGVSQSPSNKVTEKGKDVELRCDPISGHTALYWYRQSLGQGLEFLIYFQGNSAPDKSGLPSDRFSAERTGGSVSTLTIQRTQQEDSAVYLCASSSVLAGRGNIQYFGAGTRLSVL.

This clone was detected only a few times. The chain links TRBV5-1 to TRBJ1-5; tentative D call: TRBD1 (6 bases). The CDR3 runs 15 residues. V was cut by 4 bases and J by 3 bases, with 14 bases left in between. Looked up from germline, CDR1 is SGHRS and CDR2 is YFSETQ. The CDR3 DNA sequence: TGCGCCAGCAGCCCCAGTGGACAGATCAATCAGCCCCAGCATTTT. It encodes CASSPSGQINQPQHF.

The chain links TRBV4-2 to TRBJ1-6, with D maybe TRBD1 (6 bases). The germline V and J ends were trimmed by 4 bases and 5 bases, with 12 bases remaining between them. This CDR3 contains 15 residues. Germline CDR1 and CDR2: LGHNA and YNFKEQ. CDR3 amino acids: CASSPGTINNSPLHF. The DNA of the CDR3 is TGTGCCAGCAGCCCCGGGACAATAAATAATTCACCCCTCCACTTT.

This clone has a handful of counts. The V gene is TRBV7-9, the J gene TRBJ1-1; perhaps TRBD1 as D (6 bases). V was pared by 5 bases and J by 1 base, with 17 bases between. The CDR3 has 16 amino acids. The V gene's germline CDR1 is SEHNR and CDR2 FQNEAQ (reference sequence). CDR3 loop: CASSPTRGATNTEAFF. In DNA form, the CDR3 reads TGTGCCAGCAGCCCCACCAGGGGAGCCACGAACACTGAAGCTTTCTTT.

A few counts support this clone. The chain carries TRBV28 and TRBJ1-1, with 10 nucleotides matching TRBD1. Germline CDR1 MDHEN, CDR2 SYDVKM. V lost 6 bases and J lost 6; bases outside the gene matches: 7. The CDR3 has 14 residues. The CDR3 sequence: CASRGGTGDPEAFF. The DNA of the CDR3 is TGTGCCAGCAGGGGGGGGACAGGGGATCCTGAAGCTTTCTTT.

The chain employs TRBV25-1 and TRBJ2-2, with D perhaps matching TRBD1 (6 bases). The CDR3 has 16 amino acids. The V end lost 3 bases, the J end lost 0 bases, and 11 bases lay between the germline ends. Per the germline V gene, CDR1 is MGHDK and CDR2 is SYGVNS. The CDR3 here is CASSDRGAANTGELFF. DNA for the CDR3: TGTGCCAGCAGTGACAGGGGCGCAGCGAACACCGGGGAGCTGTTTTTT. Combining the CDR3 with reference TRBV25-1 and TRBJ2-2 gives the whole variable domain EADIYQTPRYLVIGTGKKITLECSQTMGHDKMYWYQQDPGMELHLIHYSYGVNSTEKGDLSSESTVSRIRTEHFPLTLESARPSHTSQYLCASSDRGAANTGELFFGEGSRLTVL.

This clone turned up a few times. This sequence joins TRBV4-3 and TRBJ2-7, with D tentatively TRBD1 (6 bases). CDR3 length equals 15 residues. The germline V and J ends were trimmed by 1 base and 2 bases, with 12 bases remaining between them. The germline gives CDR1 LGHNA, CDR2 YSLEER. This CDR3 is CASSQGYREPYEQYF. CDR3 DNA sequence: TGCGCCAGCAGCCAAGGATACAGGGAGCCCTACGAGCAGTACTTC.

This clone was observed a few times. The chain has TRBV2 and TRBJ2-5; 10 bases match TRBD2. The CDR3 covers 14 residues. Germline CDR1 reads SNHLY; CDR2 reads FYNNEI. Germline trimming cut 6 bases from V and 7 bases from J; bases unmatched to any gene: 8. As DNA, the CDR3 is TGTGCCAGCAGCCCTCTAGCGGGAGATGTGACCCAGTACTTC. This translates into CASSPLAGDVTQYF.

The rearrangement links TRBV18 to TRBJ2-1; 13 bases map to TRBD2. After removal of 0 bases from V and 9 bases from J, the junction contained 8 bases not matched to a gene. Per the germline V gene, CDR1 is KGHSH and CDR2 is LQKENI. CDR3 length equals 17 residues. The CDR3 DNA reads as TGTGCCAGCTCACCACCGGGACTAGCGGGACGGGAGAGTGAGCAGTTCTTC. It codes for CASSPPGLAGRESEQFF.

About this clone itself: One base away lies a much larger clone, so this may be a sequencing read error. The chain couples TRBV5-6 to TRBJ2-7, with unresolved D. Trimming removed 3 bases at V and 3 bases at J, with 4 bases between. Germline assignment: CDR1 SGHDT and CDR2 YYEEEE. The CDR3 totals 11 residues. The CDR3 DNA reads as TGTGCCAGCAGCTCCATCTACGAGCAGTACTTC. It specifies CASSSIYEQYF.

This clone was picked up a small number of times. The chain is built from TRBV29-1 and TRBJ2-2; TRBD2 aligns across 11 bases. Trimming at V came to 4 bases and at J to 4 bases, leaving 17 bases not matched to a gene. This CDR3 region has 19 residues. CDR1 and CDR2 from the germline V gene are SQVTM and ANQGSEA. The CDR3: CSVGGLMVAGGPGTGELFF. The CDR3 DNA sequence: TGCAGCGTTGGGGGGCTAATGGTAGCGGGAGGGCCGGGCACCGGGGAGCTGTTTTTT.